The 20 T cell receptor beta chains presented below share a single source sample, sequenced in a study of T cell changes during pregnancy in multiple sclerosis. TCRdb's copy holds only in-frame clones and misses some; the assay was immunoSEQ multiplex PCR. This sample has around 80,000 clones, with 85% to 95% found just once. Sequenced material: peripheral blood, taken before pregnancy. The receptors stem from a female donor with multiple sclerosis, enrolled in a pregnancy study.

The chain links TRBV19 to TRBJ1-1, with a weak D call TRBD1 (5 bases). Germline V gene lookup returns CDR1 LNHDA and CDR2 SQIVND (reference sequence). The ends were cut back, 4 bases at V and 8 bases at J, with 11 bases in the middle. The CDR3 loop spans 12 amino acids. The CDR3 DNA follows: TGTGCCAGTAGTACGTTGACAGAGGAAGCTTTCTTT. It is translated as CASSTLTEEAFF. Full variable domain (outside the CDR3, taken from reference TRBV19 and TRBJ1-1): DGGITQSPKYLFRKEGQNVTLSCEQNLNHDAMYWYRQDPGQGLRLIYYSQIVNDFQKGDIAEGYSVSREKKESFPLTVTSAQKNPTAFYLCASSTLTEEAFFGQGTRLTVV.

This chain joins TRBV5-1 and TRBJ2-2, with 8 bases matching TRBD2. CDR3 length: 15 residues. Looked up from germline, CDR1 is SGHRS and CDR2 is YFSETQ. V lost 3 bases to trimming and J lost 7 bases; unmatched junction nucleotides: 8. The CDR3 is CASSWALAGDGELFF. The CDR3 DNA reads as TGCGCCAGCAGCTGGGCCCTAGCGGGTGACGGGGAGCTGTTTTTT.

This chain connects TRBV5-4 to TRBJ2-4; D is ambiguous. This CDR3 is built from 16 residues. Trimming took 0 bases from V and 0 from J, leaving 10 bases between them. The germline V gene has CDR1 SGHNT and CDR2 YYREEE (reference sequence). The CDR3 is CASSLDSDLAKNIQYF. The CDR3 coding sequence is TGTGCCAGCAGCTTGGACTCCGATCTAGCCAAAAACATTCAGTACTTC.

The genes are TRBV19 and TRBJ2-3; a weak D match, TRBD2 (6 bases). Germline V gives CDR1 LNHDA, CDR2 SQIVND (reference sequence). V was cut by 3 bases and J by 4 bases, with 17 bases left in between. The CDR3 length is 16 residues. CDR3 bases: TGTGCCAGTAGTATTCGGGAGCCCCGAAGCGCAGATACGCAGTATTTT. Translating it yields CASSIREPRSADTQYF. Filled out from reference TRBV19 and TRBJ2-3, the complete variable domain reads DGGITQSPKYLFRKEGQNVTLSCEQNLNHDAMYWYRQDPGQGLRLIYYSQIVNDFQKGDIAEGYSVSREKKESFPLTVTSAQKNPTAFYLCASSIREPRSADTQYFGPGTRLTVL.

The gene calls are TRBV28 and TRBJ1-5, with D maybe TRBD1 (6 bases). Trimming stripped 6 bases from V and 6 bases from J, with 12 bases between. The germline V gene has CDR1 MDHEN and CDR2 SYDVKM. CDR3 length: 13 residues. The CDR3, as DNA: TGTGCCAGCAGGATACAGGGATTTCAGCCCCAGCATTTT. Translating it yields CASRIQGFQPQHF.

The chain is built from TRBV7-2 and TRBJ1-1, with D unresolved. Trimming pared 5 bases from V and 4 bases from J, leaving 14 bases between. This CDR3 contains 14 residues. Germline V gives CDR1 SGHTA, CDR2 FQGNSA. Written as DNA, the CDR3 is TGTGCCAGCAGCCAAGATAGGGCGGGCACTGAAGCTTTCTTT. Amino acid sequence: CASSQDRAGTEAFF.

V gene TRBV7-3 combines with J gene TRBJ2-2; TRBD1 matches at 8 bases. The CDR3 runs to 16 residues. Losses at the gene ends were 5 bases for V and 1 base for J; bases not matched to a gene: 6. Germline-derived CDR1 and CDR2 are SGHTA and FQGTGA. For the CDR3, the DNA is TGTGCCAGCAGCCTAGGGGGGACAGGGAACACCGGGGAGCTGTTTTTT. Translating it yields CASSLGGTGNTGELFF.

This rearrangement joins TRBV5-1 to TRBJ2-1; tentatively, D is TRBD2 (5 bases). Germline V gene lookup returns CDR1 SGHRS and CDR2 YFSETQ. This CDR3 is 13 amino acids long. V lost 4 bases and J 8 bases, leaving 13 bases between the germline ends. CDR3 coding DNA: TGCGCCAGCAGCCTGTTGGGAGTCGATGAGCAGTTCTTC. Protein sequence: CASSLLGVDEQFF.

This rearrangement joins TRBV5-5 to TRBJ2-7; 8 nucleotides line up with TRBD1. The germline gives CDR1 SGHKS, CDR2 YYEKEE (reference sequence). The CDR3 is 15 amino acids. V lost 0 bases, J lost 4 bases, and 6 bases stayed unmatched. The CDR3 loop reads CASSLATGDGYEQYF. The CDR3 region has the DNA TGTGCCAGCAGCTTGGCGACAGGGGATGGGTACGAGCAGTACTTC.

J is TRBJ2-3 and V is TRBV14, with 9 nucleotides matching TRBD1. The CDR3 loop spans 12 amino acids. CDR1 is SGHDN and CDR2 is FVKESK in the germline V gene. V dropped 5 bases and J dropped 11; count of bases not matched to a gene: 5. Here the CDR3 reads CASSTSTGGQYF. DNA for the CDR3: TGTGCCAGCAGCACCTCGACAGGGGGGCAGTATTTT. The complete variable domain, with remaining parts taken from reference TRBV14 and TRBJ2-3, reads EAGVTQFPSHSVIEKGQTVTLRCDPISGHDNLYWYRRVMGKEIKFLLHFVKESKQDESGMPNNRFLAERTGGTYSTLKVQPAELEDSGVYFCASSTSTGGQYFGPGTRLTVL.

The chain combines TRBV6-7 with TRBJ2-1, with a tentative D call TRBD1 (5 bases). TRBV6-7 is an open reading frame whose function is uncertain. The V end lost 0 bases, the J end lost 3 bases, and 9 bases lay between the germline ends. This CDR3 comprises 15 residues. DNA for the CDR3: TGTGCCAGCAGTTACTCCCAGGGTTACTACAATGAGCAGTTCTTC. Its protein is CASSYSQGYYNEQFF.

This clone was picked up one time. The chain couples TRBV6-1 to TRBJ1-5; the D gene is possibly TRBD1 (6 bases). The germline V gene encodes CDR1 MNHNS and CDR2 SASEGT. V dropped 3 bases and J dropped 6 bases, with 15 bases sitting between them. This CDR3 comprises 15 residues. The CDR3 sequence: CASSDLPSQGQPQHF. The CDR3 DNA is TGTGCCAGCAGTGACCTACCCTCACAGGGTCAGCCCCAGCATTTT.

CDR3 DNA sequence: TGTGCCAGCAGCTTAACGGGAGCGGGATACAATGAGCAGTTCTTC. Protein: CASSLTGAGYNEQFF. J is TRBJ2-1 and V is TRBV7-3, with 7 bases aligning to TRBD2. The CDR3 runs to 15 residues. The V segment lost 0 bases and the J segment 4 bases; nucleotides outside the gene matches: 3. The germline gives CDR1 SGHTA, CDR2 FQGTGA. Full variable domain (remainder filled in from reference TRBV7-3 and TRBJ2-1): GAGVSQTPSNKVTEKGKYVELRCDPISGHTALYWYRQSLGQGPEFLIYFQGTGAADDSGLPNDRFFAVRPEGSVSTLKIQRTERGDSAVYLCASSLTGAGYNEQFFGPGTRLTVL.

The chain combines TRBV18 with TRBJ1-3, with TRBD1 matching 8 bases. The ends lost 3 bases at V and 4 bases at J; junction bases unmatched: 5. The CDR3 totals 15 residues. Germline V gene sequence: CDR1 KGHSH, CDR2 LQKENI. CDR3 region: CASSPGQGRGNTIYF. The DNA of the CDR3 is TGTGCCAGCTCACCCGGACAGGGCCGAGGAAACACCATATATTTT.

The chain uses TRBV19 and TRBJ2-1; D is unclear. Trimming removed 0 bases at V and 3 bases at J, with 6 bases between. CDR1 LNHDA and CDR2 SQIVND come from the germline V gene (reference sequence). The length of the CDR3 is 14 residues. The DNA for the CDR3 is TGTGCCAGTAGTATAGACCAGGACTACAATGAGCAGTTCTTC. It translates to CASSIDQDYNEQFF.

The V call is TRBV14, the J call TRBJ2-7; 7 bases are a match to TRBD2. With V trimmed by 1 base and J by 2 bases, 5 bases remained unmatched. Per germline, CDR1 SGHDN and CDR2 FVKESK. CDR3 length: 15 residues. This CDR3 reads CASSQASGITYEQYF. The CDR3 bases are TGTGCCAGCAGCCAAGCTAGCGGAATTACCTACGAGCAGTACTTC.

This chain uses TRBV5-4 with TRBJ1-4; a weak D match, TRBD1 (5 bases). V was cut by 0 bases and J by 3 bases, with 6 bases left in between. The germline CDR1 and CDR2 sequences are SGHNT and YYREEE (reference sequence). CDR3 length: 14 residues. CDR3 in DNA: TGTGCCAGCAGCTTGGGACAGTCTAATGAAAAACTGTTTTTT. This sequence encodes CASSLGQSNEKLFF.

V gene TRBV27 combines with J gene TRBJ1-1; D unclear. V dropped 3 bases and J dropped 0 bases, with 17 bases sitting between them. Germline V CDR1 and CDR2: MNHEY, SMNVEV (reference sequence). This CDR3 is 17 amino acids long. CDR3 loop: CASSFILAGGLNTEAFF. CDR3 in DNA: TGTGCCAGCAGTTTTATTTTGGCGGGCGGGTTGAACACTGAAGCTTTCTTT.

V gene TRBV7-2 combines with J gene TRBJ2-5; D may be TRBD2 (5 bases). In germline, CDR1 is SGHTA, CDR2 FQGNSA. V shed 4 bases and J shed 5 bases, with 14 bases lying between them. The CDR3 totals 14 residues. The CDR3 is CASSSRAGLETQYF. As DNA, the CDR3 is TGTGCCAGCAGCTCGAGGGCGGGCTTGGAGACCCAGTACTTC.

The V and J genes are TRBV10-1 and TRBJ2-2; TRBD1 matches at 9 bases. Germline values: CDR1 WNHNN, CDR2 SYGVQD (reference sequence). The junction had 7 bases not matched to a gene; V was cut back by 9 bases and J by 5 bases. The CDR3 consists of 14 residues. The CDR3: CASRGTGLTGELFF. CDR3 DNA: TGCGCCAGTAGAGGGACAGGGCTTACCGGGGAGCTGTTTTTT.